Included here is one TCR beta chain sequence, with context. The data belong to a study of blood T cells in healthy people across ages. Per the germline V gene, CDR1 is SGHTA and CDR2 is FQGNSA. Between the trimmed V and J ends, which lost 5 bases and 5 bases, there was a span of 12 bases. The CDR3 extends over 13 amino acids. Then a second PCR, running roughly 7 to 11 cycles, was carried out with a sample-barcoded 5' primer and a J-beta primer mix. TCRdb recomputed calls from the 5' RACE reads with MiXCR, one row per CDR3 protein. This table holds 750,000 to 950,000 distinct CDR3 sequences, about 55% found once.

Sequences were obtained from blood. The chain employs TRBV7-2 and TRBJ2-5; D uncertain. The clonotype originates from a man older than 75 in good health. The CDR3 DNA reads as TGTGCCAGCAGCGTTACTGGCGGTGAGACCCAGTACTTC. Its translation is CASSVTGGETQYF.